The clone carrying this TCR beta chain has at least ten counts. This specimen comes from a study of T cells after yellow fever vaccination. The V gene lost 1 base and the J gene lost 0 bases, with 13 bases spanning the gap. There are 16 residues in the CDR3. Germline values: CDR1 SGHTA, CDR2 FQGNSA. TCRdb re-called the 5' RACE reads through MiXCR, storing one row per CDR3 protein. The table has roughly 120,000 distinct CDR3 sequences, 6% to 8% seen once. The sample consisted of CD4+ T cells sorted from PBMCs, taken roughly 10 days after the first yellow fever vaccination. This TCR came from a man aged 18 to 30 who received the YFV17D yellow fever vaccine. The chain is built from TRBV7-2 and TRBJ2-7; perhaps TRBD2 as D (6 bases). The CDR3 DNA is TGTGCCAGCAGCTTAGACGGGAGCGGGTCCTCCTACGAGCAGTACTTC. Protein product: CASSLDGSGSSYEQYF.